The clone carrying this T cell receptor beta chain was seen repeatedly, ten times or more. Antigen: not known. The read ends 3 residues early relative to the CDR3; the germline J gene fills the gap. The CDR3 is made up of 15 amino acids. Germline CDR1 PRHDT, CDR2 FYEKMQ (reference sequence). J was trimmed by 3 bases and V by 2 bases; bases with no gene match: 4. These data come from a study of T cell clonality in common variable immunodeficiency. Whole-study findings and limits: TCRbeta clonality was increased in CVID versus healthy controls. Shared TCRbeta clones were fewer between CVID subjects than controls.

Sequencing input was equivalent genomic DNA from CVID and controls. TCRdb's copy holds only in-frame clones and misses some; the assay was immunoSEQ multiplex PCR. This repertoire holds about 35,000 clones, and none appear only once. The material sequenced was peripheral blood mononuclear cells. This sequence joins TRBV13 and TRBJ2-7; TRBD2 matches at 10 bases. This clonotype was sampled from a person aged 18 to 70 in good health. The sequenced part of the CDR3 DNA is TGTGCCAGCAGCTTAATCCTAGCGGGGGACTACGAG. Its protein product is CASSLILAGDYE. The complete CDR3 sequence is CASSLILAGDYEQYF.